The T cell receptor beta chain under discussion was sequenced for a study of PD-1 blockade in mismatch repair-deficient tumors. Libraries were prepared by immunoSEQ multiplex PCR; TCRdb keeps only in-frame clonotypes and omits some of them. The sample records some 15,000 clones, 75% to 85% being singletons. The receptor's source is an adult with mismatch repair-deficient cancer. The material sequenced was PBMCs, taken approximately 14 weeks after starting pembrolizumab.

The CDR3 sequence: CASSLVRGMNTEAFF. Written as DNA, the CDR3 is TGTGCCAGCAGCTTAGTGCGGGGGATGAACACTGAAGCTTTCTTT. The rearrangement links TRBV7-2 to TRBJ1-1, with a weak D call TRBD1 (5 bases). Per germline, CDR1 SGHTA and CDR2 FQGNSA. Deletions cut 1 base from V and 0 bases from J, with 9 bases between. There are 15 residues in the CDR3.